These 24 T cell receptor beta chains were sequenced from one sample in a study of OX40 agonist ivuxolimab in advanced cancers. The protocol was immunoSEQ multiplex PCR, while the TCRdb copy is restricted to in-frame clones and leaves out a portion. The sample shows 95,000 to 100,000 clones, roughly 91% of them seen only once. Material: CD4+ or CD8+ T cells sorted from blood, obtained in a trial of the OX40 agonist ivuxolimab. The receptor source for this set is an adult with an advanced solid tumor such as melanoma, head and neck, liver or kidney cancer.

By share, this clone counts as medium-sized. This sequence joins TRBV7-2 and TRBJ1-1; D gene uncertain. V was clipped by 1 base and J by 4 bases, with 13 bases between them. Germline V lookup: CDR1 SGHTA, CDR2 FQGNSA. CDR3 size: 15 residues. DNA for the CDR3: TGTGCCAGCAGCTTAGATGCCTCGGTGACCACTGAAGCTTTCTTT. This codes for CASSLDASVTTEAFF.

V gene TRBV5-4 combines with J gene TRBJ2-1; 7 bases are a match to TRBD2. The CDR3 is made up of 14 amino acids. Germline V gene lookup returns CDR1 SGHNT and CDR2 YYREEE (reference sequence). The trim removed 2 bases at V and 3 bases at J, leaving 2 bases unmatched. This CDR3 reads CASSFERGYNEQFF. The CDR3 bases are TGTGCCAGCAGCTTCGAGCGGGGCTACAATGAGCAGTTCTTC.

The chain's CDR3 is CASSLDRGQDEQYF. Here the CDR3 DNA reads TGTGCCAGCAGTCTGGACAGGGGGCAGGACGAGCAGTACTTC. The V gene is TRBV6-1, the J gene TRBJ2-7, with 11 nucleotides matching TRBD1. This CDR3 contains 14 residues. Germline-derived CDR1 and CDR2 are MNHNS and SASEGT. Unmatched junction bases numbered 5, after V lost 5 bases and J lost 5 bases.

The chain recombines TRBV5-1 with TRBJ2-1; 7 bases align to TRBD2. Losses at the gene ends were 4 bases for V and 0 bases for J; bases not matched to a gene: 7. This CDR3 contains 16 residues. Germline CDR1 and CDR2: SGHRS and YFSETQ. The CDR3 DNA is TGCGCCAGCAGCCCTCCCCTAGCGGTCTCCTACAATGAGCAGTTCTTC. It is translated as CASSPPLAVSYNEQFF. Variable domain in full (rest from reference TRBV5-1 and TRBJ2-1): KAGVTQTPRYLIKTRGQQVTLSCSPISGHRSVSWYQQTPGQGLQFLFEYFSETQRNKGNFPGRFSGRQFSNSRSEMNVSTLELGDSALYLCASSPPLAVSYNEQFFGPGTRLTVL.

The V and J genes are TRBV5-1 and TRBJ2-5, with 8 bases matching TRBD1. There are 14 residues in the CDR3. The germline V gene has CDR1 SGHRS and CDR2 YFSETQ. With 4 bases clipped from V and 5 bases from J, the junction kept 7 bases outside the gene matches. CDR3 nucleotide sequence: TGCGCCAGCAGCCCGGACAGGGTACGCGAGACCCAGTACTTC. Amino acids: CASSPDRVRETQYF.

The J gene is TRBJ2-2, the V gene TRBV7-9, with D tentatively TRBD2 (6 bases). V gave up 5 bases and J gave up 4 bases, with 11 bases separating them. This CDR3 region has 14 residues. Germline CDR1 SEHNR, CDR2 FQNEAQ (reference sequence). The CDR3 region is CASSQNSGTGELFF. The CDR3 DNA sequence: TGTGCCAGCAGCCAGAATAGCGGCACCGGGGAGCTGTTTTTT.

The chain carries TRBV19 and TRBJ1-5, with a tentative D call TRBD1 (5 bases). The CDR3 is made up of 15 amino acids. Germline lookup yields CDR1 LNHDA and CDR2 SQIVND (reference sequence). V lost 3 bases, J lost 5 bases, and 14 bases lay in between. The CDR3 DNA is TGTGCCAGTAGTATCCAGGGTCCGGGGCATCAGCCCCAGCATTTT. It translates to CASSIQGPGHQPQHF.

V and J are TRBV5-1 and TRBJ1-3, with D tentatively TRBD1 (6 bases). The CDR3 has 13 residues. Trimming removed 4 bases at V and 8 bases at J, with 13 bases between. The germline CDR1 and CDR2 sequences are SGHRS and YFSETQ. CDR3: CASSTGAEDTIYF. For the CDR3, the DNA is TGCGCCAGCAGCACGGGGGCAGAGGACACCATATATTTT.

V usage is TRBV7-2 and J usage is TRBJ2-5, with D perhaps TRBD1 (6 bases). The CDR3 is made up of 15 amino acids. The germline V gene encodes CDR1 SGHTA and CDR2 FQGNSA. V was pared by 5 bases and J by 5 bases, with 18 bases between. CDR3: CASSQGLGGGETQYF. The CDR3 nucleotides read TGTGCCAGCAGCCAGGGGCTAGGAGGTGGGGAGACCCAGTACTTC.

This clone was recorded once. V is TRBV7-3 and J is TRBJ2-7, with 8 nucleotides matching TRBD2. From germline, CDR1 is SGHTA and CDR2 FQGTGA. The CDR3 runs to 15 residues. The ends lost 5 bases at V and 2 bases at J; junction bases unmatched: 8. CDR3: CASSESGRVPYEQYF. CDR3 nucleotide sequence: TGTGCCAGCAGCGAGAGCGGGAGAGTTCCCTACGAGCAGTACTTC.

This clone was picked up one time. This sequence joins TRBV5-6 and TRBJ2-2, with TRBD2 as a possible D gene (6 bases). Germline V gives CDR1 SGHDT, CDR2 YYEEEE. CDR3 length equals 15 residues. Trimming took 5 bases from V and 3 from J, leaving 14 bases between them. This CDR3 is CASSLARTYTGELFF. In DNA, the CDR3 is TGTGCCAGCAGTCTAGCGCGAACCTACACCGGGGAGCTGTTTTTT. The full variable domain, completed using reference TRBV5-6 and TRBJ2-2, is DAGVTQSPTHLIKTRGQQVTLRCSPKSGHDTVSWYQQALGQGPQFIFQYYEEEERQRGNFPDRFSGHQFPNYSSELNVNALLLGDSALYLCASSLARTYTGELFFGEGSRLTVL.

The J gene is TRBJ2-3, the V gene TRBV9; 11 bases fit TRBD2. The V gene's germline CDR1 is SGDLS and CDR2 YYNGEE. Unmatched junction bases numbered 10, after V lost 0 bases and J lost 4 bases. The CDR3 extends over 18 amino acids. The CDR3 DNA is TGTGCCAGCAGCGTAGACCCGCCGGGACTAGCGGCGCCAGATACGCAGTATTTT. The encoded protein is CASSVDPPGLAAPDTQYF.

V usage is TRBV5-1 and J usage is TRBJ2-7; TRBD2 matches at 9 bases. The J segment lost 0 bases and the V segment lost 6 bases, leaving 4 bases of the junction unmatched. Germline CDR1 reads SGHRS; CDR2 reads YFSETQ. The CDR3 has 14 amino acids. CDR3 DNA: TGCGCCAGCACCATGACTAGCGGCTCCTACGAGCAGTACTTC. Protein sequence: CASTMTSGSYEQYF. Full variable domain (remainder filled in from reference TRBV5-1 and TRBJ2-7): KAGVTQTPRYLIKTRGQQVTLSCSPISGHRSVSWYQQTPGQGLQFLFEYFSETQRNKGNFPGRFSGRQFSNSRSEMNVSTLELGDSALYLCASTMTSGSYEQYFGPGTRLTVT.

This clone appeared a single time. This chain joins TRBV2 and TRBJ2-1; D is perhaps TRBD2 (6 bases). Germline-derived CDR1 and CDR2 are SNHLY and FYNNEI. V was clipped by 7 bases and J by 0 bases, with 13 bases between them. The CDR3 is 15 amino acids. CDR3 in amino acids: CASIIAESSYNEQFF. The CDR3 coding sequence is TGTGCCAGCATCATAGCGGAGAGCTCCTACAATGAGCAGTTCTTC.

The chain recombines TRBV5-1 with TRBJ2-7; 13 nucleotides align to TRBD2. After removal of 3 bases from V and 3 bases from J, the junction contained 6 bases not matched to a gene. Germline lookup yields CDR1 SGHRS and CDR2 YFSETQ. The length of the CDR3 is 16 residues. CDR3 in DNA: TGCGCCAGCAGCTGGGGGACTAGCGGGGCATACTACGAGCAGTACTTC. Encoded protein: CASSWGTSGAYYEQYF.

This chain joins TRBV21-1 and TRBJ1-6; TRBD1 is the table's D call and was not checked against the DNA. TRBV21-1 is noted as a pseudogene. CDR3 length equals 15 residues. In DNA form, the CDR3 reads TGTGCCAGCAGCAAAGTGGCAGGCTGTAATTCACCCCTCCACTTT. Translating it yields CASSKVAGCNSPLHF.

The chain combines TRBV27 with TRBJ2-2; 7 bases fit TRBD1. V was clipped by 6 bases and J by 6 bases; unmatched bases: 7. The CDR3 totals 14 residues. From germline, CDR1 is MNHEY and CDR2 SMNVEV (reference sequence). The CDR3 spells CASRRQGSAGELFF. The CDR3, as DNA: TGTGCCAGCAGGAGACAGGGTAGCGCCGGGGAGCTGTTTTTT.

This chain joins TRBV6-5 and TRBJ2-3, with TRBD1 identical over 10 bases. Germline V gene data show CDR1 as MNHEY and CDR2 as SVGAGI. The CDR3 is 15 residues long. Losses at the gene ends were 6 bases for V and 3 bases for J; bases not matched to a gene: 6. Written as DNA, the CDR3 is TGTGCCAGCAGACCCCCGGGACAGGGGACAGATACGCAGTATTTT. Amino acids: CASRPPGQGTDTQYF.

This chain connects TRBV7-2 to TRBJ1-2, with D possibly TRBD1 on 5 matching bases. The CDR3 totals 14 residues. The germline gives CDR1 SGHTA, CDR2 FQGNSA. Trimming shortened V by 5 bases and J by 8 bases, and 18 bases separated the two germline ends. This CDR3 is CASSNWDAVGGYTF. CDR3 sequence (DNA): TGTGCCAGCAGCAACTGGGACGCCGTTGGGGGCTACACCTTC.

The chain employs TRBV7-3 and TRBJ2-3; unclear D gene. Trimming left V 5 bases short and J 6 bases short, with 15 bases between. The germline V gene encodes CDR1 SGHTA and CDR2 FQGTGA. The CDR3 consists of 14 residues. The DNA of the CDR3 is TGTGCCAGCAGCCCCGGGTTGTATCCGGATACGCAGTATTTT. It yields the protein CASSPGLYPDTQYF.

The rearrangement uses TRBV28 and TRBJ2-7; TRBD2 agrees at 7 bases. Germline trimming cut 7 bases from V and 2 bases from J; bases unmatched to any gene: 11. This CDR3 contains 15 residues. In germline, CDR1 is MDHEN, CDR2 SYDVKM. In DNA form, the CDR3 reads TGTGCCAGCACCCTAGGGCTGCTAGCGGCCTACGAGCAGTACTTC. Protein sequence: CASTLGLLAAYEQYF.

The chain recombines TRBV6-5 with TRBJ2-5; D is possibly TRBD2 (7 bases). Germline V lookup: CDR1 MNHEY, CDR2 SVGAGI. Trimming shortened V by 0 bases and J by 4 bases, and 9 bases separated the two germline ends. This CDR3 region has 14 residues. The chain's CDR3 is CASSYSAGAETQYF. CDR3 nucleotides: TGTGCCAGCAGTTACTCGGCGGGGGCAGAGACCCAGTACTTC.

The rearrangement links TRBV7-2 to TRBJ1-5; D is ambiguous. Trimming removed 3 bases at V and 5 bases at J, with 11 bases between. CDR1 is SGHTA and CDR2 is FQGNSA in the germline V gene. The CDR3 has 14 residues. The CDR3 protein is CASSFLIRDQPQHF. The CDR3, as DNA: TGTGCCAGCAGCTTTTTGATCCGGGATCAGCCCCAGCATTTT.

As DNA, the CDR3 is TGTGCCAGCAGCTTAGCGTCAGCCTACAATGAGCAGTTCTTC. This translates into CASSLASAYNEQFF. The genes are TRBV7-2 and TRBJ2-1, with D unresolved. Trimming stripped 0 bases from V and 2 bases from J, with 5 bases between. This CDR3 has 14 residues. CDR1 and CDR2 from the germline V gene are SGHTA and FQGNSA. Supplemented by reference TRBV7-2 and TRBJ2-1, the full variable domain reads GAGVSQSPSNKVTEKGKDVELRCDPISGHTALYWYRQSLGQGLEFLIYFQGNSAPDKSGLPSDRFSAERTGGSVSTLTIQRTQQEDSAVYLCASSLASAYNEQFFGPGTRLTVL.